The 8 T cell receptor beta chains given below trace back to one sample, sequenced in a study of blood T cell repertoires in COVID-19 (TCRdb year 2020). The library came from the immunoSEQ multiplex PCR assay. The table comes from immuneACCESS by way of TCRdb, which keeps in-frame sequences with V and J called. Part of the clones is missing from these tables; in studies checked, under half for an unresolved V gene and the rest for unknown reasons. The sample data list a few hundred thousand clones, and 65% to 90% of these were observed just once. The top ten hold about 7% of the sample. Material: peripheral blood. The receptor set was obtained from a human donor in a cohort sampled during active COVID-19.

The J gene is TRBJ2-1, the V gene TRBV7-9; D is possibly TRBD2 (5 bases). The germline gives CDR1 SEHNR, CDR2 FQNEAQ (reference sequence). V was shortened by 8 bases and J by 3 bases, with 14 bases between the two germline ends. The CDR3 extends over 14 amino acids. In nucleotides, the CDR3 is TGTGCCAGCGGGTCGGCGGGTCTCTACAATGAGCAGTTCTTC. Translation gives CASGSAGLYNEQFF.

This clone was picked up one time. This sample includes further DNA sequences coding for the same CDR3. The chain links TRBV7-2 to TRBJ1-5, with D uncertain. CDR1 and CDR2 (germline): SGHTA, FQGNSA. V was shortened by 6 bases and J by 4 bases, with 13 bases between the two germline ends. This CDR3 has 14 residues. For the CDR3, the DNA is TGTGCCAGCAGTCTGGCGTCAGGTAATCAGCCCCAGCATTTT. Amino acid sequence: CASSLASGNQPQHF.

The J gene is TRBJ1-5, the V gene TRBV15; D is possibly TRBD1 (6 bases). Germline CDR1 is LNHNV and CDR2 is YYDKDF (reference sequence). With 2 bases removed from V and 4 bases from J, the gap between germline ends came to 15 bases. This CDR3 has 16 residues. DNA of the CDR3: TGTGCCACCAGCAGACAAACAGGGAAACCGAATCAGCCCCAGCATTTT. It codes for CATSRQTGKPNQPQHF.

This clone was seen a single time. This chain uses TRBV9 with TRBJ2-5; TRBD1 matches 10 bases. This CDR3 is 16 amino acids long. Trimming removed 0 bases from V and 5 bases from J; junction bases left unmatched: 7. CDR1 is SGDLS and CDR2 is YYNGEE in the germline V gene. In DNA, the CDR3 is TGTGCCAGCAGCGTAGGAGACAGGGGGCTCGGGGAGACCCAGTACTTC. This codes for CASSVGDRGLGETQYF.

The J gene is TRBJ1-1, the V gene TRBV20-1, with 8 bases aligning to TRBD1. Losses at the gene ends were 4 bases for V and 10 bases for J; bases not matched to a gene: 5. Germline CDR1 is DFQATT and CDR2 is SNEGSKA (reference sequence). CDR3 length: 11 amino acids. The CDR3 DNA reads TGCAGTGCTAAGGACAGGGTAGTAGCTTTCTTT. It specifies CSAKDRVVAFF.

V usage is TRBV2 and J usage is TRBJ2-7; tentatively, D is TRBD1 (6 bases). Germline V gene sequence: CDR1 SNHLY, CDR2 FYNNEI. The ends were cut back, 0 bases at V and 3 bases at J, with 9 bases in the middle. The CDR3 sequence is 14 residues long. The CDR3 loop is CASSEAWGLYEQYF. The CDR3 nucleotides read TGTGCCAGCAGTGAAGCATGGGGGCTCTACGAGCAGTACTTC. Full variable domain (outside the CDR3, taken from reference TRBV2 and TRBJ2-7): EPEVTQTPSHQVTQMGQEVILRCVPISNHLYFYWYRQILGQKVEFLVSFYNNEISEKSEIFDDQFSVERPDGSNFTLKIRSTKLEDSAMYFCASSEAWGLYEQYFGPGTRLTVT.

In its sample, this clone was seen many times. The chain joins TRBV21-1 to TRBJ1-1; the listed D gene, TRBD1, was not tested against the DNA. TRBV21-1 is reported as a pseudogene. The CDR3 extends over 17 amino acids. CDR3 residues: CASPAGNHEQGFTEAFF. The CDR3 DNA reads as TGTGCCAGCCCGGCCGGCAATCATGAACAGGGATTCACTGAAGCTTTCTTT.

This clone was seen a single time. This chain connects TRBV7-9 to TRBJ2-1, with TRBD1 matching over 10 bases. The J segment lost 8 bases and the V segment lost 5 bases, leaving 9 bases of the junction unmatched. The CDR3 totals 15 residues. Germline V gene data show CDR1 as SEHNR and CDR2 as FQNEAQ (reference sequence). The CDR3 DNA is TGTGCCAGCAGCGGGACAGGGGTTCAACAATATGAGCAGTTCTTC. The encoded protein is CASSGTGVQQYEQFF.